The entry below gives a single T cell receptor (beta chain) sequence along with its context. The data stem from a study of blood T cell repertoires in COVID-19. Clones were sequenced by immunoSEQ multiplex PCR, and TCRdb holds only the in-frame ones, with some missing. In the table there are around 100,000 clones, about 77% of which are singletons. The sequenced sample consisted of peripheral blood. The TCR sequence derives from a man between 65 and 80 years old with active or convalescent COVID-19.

CDR3 loop: CASSSTGTSGPTSTDTQYF. Here the CDR3 DNA reads TGTGCCAGCAGCTCAACCGGGACTAGCGGCCCTACTAGCACAGATACGCAGTATTTT. The gene calls are TRBV11-3 and TRBJ2-3, with 11 bases aligning to TRBD2. Germline trimming cut 4 bases from V and 0 bases from J; bases unmatched to any gene: 12. Germline lookup yields CDR1 SGHNT and CDR2 YENEEA. The CDR3 length is 19 residues.